This passage covers 20 T cell receptor beta chains from one sample sequenced in a study of blood T cell repertoires in COVID-19. This table comes from immunoSEQ multiplex PCR, and its TCRdb copy is limited to in-frame clones, with some not included. Among 95,000 to 110,000 clones listed, just over 85% were seen once. The sequenced material came from peripheral blood. The receptor source for this set is a human donor in a cohort sampled during active COVID-19.

V is TRBV6-5 and J is TRBJ2-7; the match to TRBD2 covers 14 bases. Germline CDR1 and CDR2: MNHEY and SVGAGI. V lost 4 bases to trimming and J lost 2 bases; unmatched junction nucleotides: 4. This CDR3 comprises 16 residues. CDR3: CASSSQTSGRAYEQYF. The CDR3 DNA is TGTGCCAGCAGTTCTCAGACTAGCGGGAGGGCCTACGAGCAGTACTTC.

The rearrangement links TRBV7-9 to TRBJ2-4, with a weak D call TRBD2 (5 bases). CDR1 and CDR2 from the germline V gene are SEHNR and FQNEAQ (reference sequence). Trimming removed 2 bases from V and 13 bases from J, with 18 bases in between. CDR3 length equals 14 residues. CDR3 DNA sequence: TGTGCCAGCAGCTTACGGGGTGGGCGATACGGACAGTACTTC. Translation gives CASSLRGGRYGQYF. Full variable domain (remainder filled in from reference TRBV7-9 and TRBJ2-4): DTGVSQNPRHKITKRGQNVTFRCDPISEHNRLYWYRQTLGQGPEFLTYFQNEAQLEKSRLLSDRFSAERPKGSFSTLEIQRTEQGDSAMYLCASSLRGGRYGQYFGAGTRLSVL.

V gene TRBV9 combines with J gene TRBJ2-2, with D uncertain. CDR1 and CDR2 from the germline V gene are SGDLS and YYNGEE. V was pared by 0 bases and J by 4 bases, with 4 bases between. The CDR3 covers 13 residues. Here the CDR3 DNA reads TGTGCCAGCAGCGTAGACGGCACCGGGGAGCTGTTTTTT. It yields the protein CASSVDGTGELFF.

This clone was counted once. V is TRBV19 and J is TRBJ2-2; 10 nucleotides agree with TRBD1. In germline, CDR1 is LNHDA, CDR2 SQIVND (reference sequence). Trimming at V came to 4 bases and at J to 6 bases, leaving 2 bases not matched to a gene. The CDR3 is 14 amino acids. The CDR3 sequence: CASSTGQGPGELFF. The CDR3 region has the DNA TGTGCCAGTAGTACGGGACAGGGGCCCGGGGAGCTGTTTTTT.

In its sample, this clone was seen a few times. The gene calls are TRBV30 and TRBJ1-2; D perhaps matches TRBD1 (5 bases). The CDR3 contains 15 residues. Germline CDR1 is GTSNPN and CDR2 is SVGIG (reference sequence). The V end was cut by 5 bases, the J end by 8 bases, with 24 bases between. CDR3 residues: CAWGRVRADRRGYTF. The CDR3 DNA follows: TGTGCCTGGGGCCGGGTCAGGGCAGACCGACGGGGCTACACCTTC.

V and J are TRBV6-2 or TRBV6-3 and TRBJ2-7; D might be TRBD1 (6 bases). The CDR3 is 14 residues long. Germline V CDR1 and CDR2: MNHEY, SVGEGT. V was clipped by 5 bases and J by 1 base, with 12 bases between them. As DNA, the CDR3 is TGTGCCAGCAGTACCGGGACACCTTCCTACGAGCAGTACTTC. Encoded protein: CASSTGTPSYEQYF.

The chain employs TRBV5-4 and TRBJ2-7, with TRBD1 identical over 9 bases. Germline CDR1 reads SGHNT; CDR2 reads YYREEE (reference sequence). Losses at the gene ends were 4 bases for V and 3 bases for J; bases not matched to a gene: 14. This CDR3 contains 17 residues. This chain's CDR3 is CASSLAGTGYGYYEQYF. CDR3 sequence (DNA): TGTGCCAGCAGCCTCGCCGGGACAGGGTACGGCTACTACGAGCAGTACTTC.

This chain connects TRBV30 to TRBJ2-6, with 8 positions matching TRBD1. CDR3 length: 17 amino acids. Per germline, CDR1 GTSNPN and CDR2 SVGIG (reference sequence). J was trimmed by 0 bases and V by 5 bases; bases with no gene match: 9. The CDR3 here is CAWETGTGGSGANVLTF. The CDR3 DNA sequence: TGTGCCTGGGAGACCGGGACAGGAGGCTCTGGGGCCAACGTCCTGACTTTC.

This chain connects TRBV18 to TRBJ1-3, with D possibly TRBD1 on 5 matching bases. Trimming stripped 3 bases from V and 0 bases from J, with 9 bases between. Per the germline V gene, CDR1 is KGHSH and CDR2 is LQKENI. The CDR3 sequence is 15 residues long. CDR3 loop: CASSPTATSGNTIYF. The CDR3, as DNA: TGTGCCAGCTCACCGACAGCGACCTCTGGAAACACCATATATTTT.

The gene calls are TRBV6-5 and TRBJ2-7; 11 bases line up with TRBD1. Germline V gene lookup returns CDR1 MNHEY and CDR2 SVGAGI. The CDR3 sequence is 14 residues long. V lost 3 bases and J lost 4; bases outside the gene matches: 2. For the CDR3, the DNA is TGTGCCAGCAGTTATGGGACAGGGGGATACGAGCAGTACTTC. Encoded protein: CASSYGTGGYEQYF.

This sequence joins TRBV5-1 and TRBJ1-5, with 9 bases lining up with TRBD1. Germline loops: CDR1 SGHRS, CDR2 YFSETQ. The CDR3 consists of 15 residues. V shed 5 bases, J shed 5 bases, and the junction held 8 bases outside the gene matches. The CDR3 DNA reads TGCGCCAGCAGGGTGGACAGGGGTATCCATCAGCCCCAGCATTTT. It yields the protein CASRVDRGIHQPQHF. The variable domain in full, with the rest retrieved from reference TRBV5-1 and TRBJ1-5, is KAGVTQTPRYLIKTRGQQVTLSCSPISGHRSVSWYQQTPGQGLQFLFEYFSETQRNKGNFPGRFSGRQFSNSRSEMNVSTLELGDSALYLCASRVDRGIHQPQHFGDGTRLSIL.

This rearrangement joins TRBV9 to TRBJ2-7, with 9 bases matching TRBD1. Per germline, CDR1 SGDLS and CDR2 YYNGEE. This CDR3 has 16 amino acids. J gave up 1 base and V 4 bases, and 9 bases lay outside the gene matches. The CDR3 spells CASSPRPGTGSYEQYF. The CDR3 DNA is TGTGCCAGCAGCCCCAGACCCGGGACAGGGTCCTACGAGCAGTACTTC.

The chain joins TRBV5-1 to TRBJ1-5; perhaps TRBD1 as D (6 bases). Germline V lookup: CDR1 SGHRS, CDR2 YFSETQ. CDR3 length: 16 residues. V dropped 0 bases and J dropped 5 bases, with 15 bases sitting between them. The DNA of the CDR3 is TGCGCCAGCAGCTTGGAATCCGGACAGCCTTATCAGCCCCAGCATTTT. It is translated as CASSLESGQPYQPQHF.

The V call is TRBV7-9, the J call TRBJ1-2; 7 bases are a match to TRBD1. The junction had 12 bases not matched to a gene; V was cut back by 4 bases and J by 1 base. From germline, CDR1 is SEHNR and CDR2 FQNEAQ (reference sequence). The length of the CDR3 is 17 residues. This CDR3 is CASSWDQGGLLNYGYTF. CDR3 in DNA: TGTGCCAGCAGCTGGGACCAGGGGGGCCTCCTTAACTATGGCTACACCTTC.

A remark on this clone: Germline is not matched at one junction end, which may reflect a read error. V gene TRBV5-1 combines with J gene TRBJ2-7, with D possibly TRBD1 on 6 matching bases. The CDR3 spans 14 residues. The germline V gene has CDR1 SGHRS and CDR2 YFSETQ. CDR3 bases: TGCGCCAGCAGCTTGGCCAGGGGTCCCTATGAGCAGTACTTC. Its protein product is CASSLARGPYEQYF.

This clone occurred once. V usage is TRBV6-5 and J usage is TRBJ2-7, with TRBD1 matching 9 bases. This CDR3 has 13 residues. The ends lost 6 bases at V and 5 bases at J; junction bases unmatched: 5. CDR1 is MNHEY and CDR2 is SVGAGI in the germline V gene. The CDR3 loop reads CASRGTGIHEQYF. For the CDR3, the DNA is TGTGCCAGCAGAGGGACAGGGATCCACGAGCAGTACTTC.

The gene calls are TRBV12-3 or TRBV12-4 and TRBJ1-5, with 7 bases aligning to TRBD1. The CDR3 extends over 12 amino acids. With 5 bases clipped from V and 11 bases from J, the junction kept 6 bases outside the gene matches. The DNA for the CDR3 is TGTGCCAGCAGTCAGACAGGGAGGTCCCAGCATTTT. Protein sequence: CASSQTGRSQHF.

The chain has TRBV7-9 and TRBJ2-1; D possibly corresponds to TRBD2 (6 bases). The germline gives CDR1 SEHNR, CDR2 FQNEAQ (reference sequence). This CDR3 has 15 amino acids. Trimming pared 6 bases from V and 3 bases from J, leaving 15 bases between. The DNA for the CDR3 is TGTGCCAGCAGTCCCCGGGGCGGGAACTACAATGAGCAGTTCTTC. Its translation is CASSPRGGNYNEQFF.

This chain joins TRBV27 and TRBJ2-7, with a weak D call TRBD2 (5 bases). The CDR3 runs to 14 residues. Germline V gives CDR1 MNHEY, CDR2 SMNVEV (reference sequence). Trimming took 5 bases from V and 3 from J, leaving 14 bases between them. The CDR3 nucleotides are TGTGCCAGCAGTCCTTTCCAGCGGTTCTACGAGCAGTACTTC. Its protein is CASSPFQRFYEQYF.

V gene TRBV19 combines with J gene TRBJ1-4; 11 bases match TRBD1. The CDR3 is 14 amino acids. Germline V CDR1 and CDR2: LNHDA, SQIVND (reference sequence). Trimming took 5 bases from V and 10 from J; bases not matched to a gene: 6. In DNA form, the CDR3 reads TGTGCCAGTAGTGCCCCGGGACAGGGGGGAAAACTGTTTTTT. Translated: CASSAPGQGGKLFF.